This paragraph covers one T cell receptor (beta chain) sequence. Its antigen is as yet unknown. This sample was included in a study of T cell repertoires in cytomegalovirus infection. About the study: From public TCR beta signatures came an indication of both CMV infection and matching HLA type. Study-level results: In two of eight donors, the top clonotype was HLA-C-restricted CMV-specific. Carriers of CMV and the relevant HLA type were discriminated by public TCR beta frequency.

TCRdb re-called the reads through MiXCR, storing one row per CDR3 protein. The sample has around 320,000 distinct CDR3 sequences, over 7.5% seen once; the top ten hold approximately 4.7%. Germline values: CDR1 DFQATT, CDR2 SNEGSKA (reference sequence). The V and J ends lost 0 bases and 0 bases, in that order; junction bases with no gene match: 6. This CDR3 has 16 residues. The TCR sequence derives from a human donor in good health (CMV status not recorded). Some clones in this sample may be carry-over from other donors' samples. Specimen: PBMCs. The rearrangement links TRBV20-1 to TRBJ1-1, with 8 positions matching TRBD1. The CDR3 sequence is CSARDAGGVLNTEAFF. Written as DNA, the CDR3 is TGCAGTGCTAGAGACGCAGGGGGCGTCCTGAACACTGAAGCTTTCTTT.